This T cell receptor (beta chain) was documented in a study of blood T cell repertoires in COVID-19. The CDR3 loop spans 12 amino acids. V was shortened by 4 bases and J by 6 bases, with 10 bases between the two germline ends. Germline assignment: CDR1 ENHRY and CDR2 SYGVKD. TCRdb keeps only in-frame clones here, not all; method: immunoSEQ multiplex PCR. Found here are fewer than 350,000 clones, around 86% of them singletons; the top ten hold 2.5% to 3%. This TCR was recovered from a woman in her sixties with active or convalescent COVID-19. The chain uses TRBV10-3 and TRBJ2-7, with D unclear. Sequencing was done on a sample of peripheral blood. CDR3 residues: CAISASRSEQYF. In nucleotides, the CDR3 is TGTGCCATCAGTGCTTCCAGATCCGAGCAGTACTTC.